These 19 T cell receptor beta chains were all obtained from the same sample, sequenced in a study of early T cells in non-severe SARS-CoV-2 infection. TCRdb reprocessed the 5' RACE reads with MiXCR, giving one entry per CDR3 protein. In the table there are tens of thousands of distinct CDR3 sequences, around a tenth of which are singletons. This specimen was whole blood, taken at baseline. The receptors were sampled from an adult who was a healthcare worker with PCR-confirmed SARS-CoV-2 infection or an uninfected control (not recorded which).

The chain recombines TRBV6-2 or TRBV6-3 with TRBJ1-1; D uncertain. Germline values: CDR1 MNHEY, CDR2 SVGEGT. The CDR3 contains 11 residues. V gave up 6 bases and J gave up 11 bases, with 13 bases separating them. The CDR3 region is CASRRSAVAFF. In nucleotides, the CDR3 is TGTGCCAGCAGACGGTCAGCTGTCGCTTTCTTT.

This clonotype was counted a few times. J is TRBJ2-2 and V is TRBV20-1; D is undetermined. Germline lookup yields CDR1 DFQATT and CDR2 SNEGSKA (reference sequence). CDR3 length equals 14 residues. Trimming removed 3 bases at V and 3 bases at J, with 11 bases between. Here the CDR3 DNA reads TGCAGTGCTAGGATAGCTCCGGACACCGGGGAGCTGTTTTTT. Translation gives CSARIAPDTGELFF.

The chain joins TRBV7-8 to TRBJ1-5, with no clear D. Germline V CDR1 and CDR2: SGHVS, FQNEAQ. Trimming stripped 6 bases from V and 6 bases from J, with 6 bases between. The length of the CDR3 is 11 residues. CDR3 sequence (DNA): TGTGCCAGCAGTTCTCTTCAGCCCCAGCATTTT. Encoded protein: CASSSLQPQHF.

This clonotype was detected a few times. V is TRBV29-1 and J is TRBJ2-1, with D hard to call. Germline V lookup: CDR1 SQVTM, CDR2 ANQGSEA. Between the trimmed V and J ends, which lost 0 bases and 6 bases, there was a span of 12 bases. The CDR3 totals 14 residues. The CDR3 loop is CSVEDPFRGNEQFF. Here the CDR3 DNA reads TGCAGCGTTGAAGACCCTTTTAGAGGCAATGAGCAGTTCTTC.

The rearrangement uses TRBV3-1 and TRBJ1-1; the D is unclear. V was cut by 3 bases and J by 1 base, with 9 bases left in between. The CDR3 length is 14 residues. Germline-derived CDR1 and CDR2 are LGHDT and YNNKEL (reference sequence). CDR3 coding DNA: TGTGCCAGCAGCCACCATACAGCGAACACTGAAGCTTTCTTT. Translation gives CASSHHTANTEAFF. Full variable domain (outside the CDR3, taken from reference TRBV3-1 and TRBJ1-1): DTAVSQTPKYLVTQMGNDKSIKCEQNLGHDTMYWYKQDSKKFLKIMFSYNNKELIINETVPNRFSPKSPDKAHLNLHINSLELGDSAVYFCASSHHTANTEAFFGQGTRLTVV.

Many counts were recorded for this clonotype. The chain links TRBV9 to TRBJ2-5; 14 bases map to TRBD2. The germline V gene has CDR1 SGDLS and CDR2 YYNGEE. The CDR3 runs to 17 residues. Trimming removed 0 bases from V and 4 bases from J; junction bases left unmatched: 5. In DNA form, the CDR3 reads TGTGCCAGCAGCGTAGGGGGACTAGCGGGAGTGGGAGAGACCCAGTACTTC. Translation gives CASSVGGLAGVGETQYF.

V is TRBV15 and J is TRBJ2-5; 8 nucleotides line up with TRBD1. The CDR3 runs to 14 residues. Germline V CDR1 and CDR2: LNHNV, YYDKDF (reference sequence). The V gene end was trimmed by 5 bases and the J gene end by 1 base; junction bases not matched to a gene: 3. DNA for the CDR3: TGTGCCACCAGCTCCGGACAGGGCCAAGAGACCCAGTACTTC. It encodes CATSSGQGQETQYF. The full variable domain, its missing parts supplied by reference TRBV15 and TRBJ2-5, is DAMVIQNPRYQVTQFGKPVTLSCSQTLNHNVMYWYQQKSSQAPKLLFHYYDKDFNNEADTPDNFQSRRPNTSFCFLDIRSPGLGDTAMYLCATSSGQGQETQYFGPGTRLLVL.

Many counts were recorded for this clonotype. This rearrangement joins TRBV20-1 to TRBJ2-1; 10 bases align to TRBD2. J lost 4 bases, V lost 3 bases, and 3 bases had no gene match. Germline assignment: CDR1 DFQATT and CDR2 SNEGSKA (reference sequence). This CDR3 is 14 amino acids long. CDR3 loop: CSASLAGDYNEQFF. The CDR3 DNA reads TGCAGTGCTAGCCTAGCGGGGGATTACAATGAGCAGTTCTTC.

This clonotype was counted ten times or more. The rearrangement links TRBV9 to TRBJ2-5; D remains ambiguous. The CDR3 loop spans 14 amino acids. Per germline, CDR1 SGDLS and CDR2 YYNGEE. V lost 5 bases and J lost 2, with 13 bases in between. The DNA for the CDR3 is TGTGCCAGCAGGTCAATAGTGGATCAAGAGACCCAGTACTTC. Translating gives CASRSIVDQETQYF.

V and J are TRBV20-1 and TRBJ2-5, with no clear D. Germline V CDR1 and CDR2: DFQATT, SNEGSKA (reference sequence). With 1 base removed from V and 1 base from J, the gap between germline ends came to 13 bases. The CDR3 spans 15 residues. The CDR3: CSARGGRRPQETQYF. The CDR3 region has the DNA TGCAGTGCTAGAGGCGGTCGCAGACCCCAAGAGACCCAGTACTTC.

This clonotype turned up a few times. The chain has TRBV7-9 and TRBJ2-3; 9 bases fit TRBD2. J gave up 1 base and V 3 bases, and 5 bases lay outside the gene matches. The germline CDR1 and CDR2 sequences are SEHNR and FQNEAQ (reference sequence). CDR3 length: 16 residues. CDR3 sequence: CASSFLAGGGTDTQYF. CDR3 DNA sequence: TGTGCCAGCAGCTTTCTCGCGGGAGGGGGCACAGATACGCAGTATTTT.

The chain has TRBV20-1 and TRBJ2-3; 11 bases line up with TRBD2. Germline V gene lookup returns CDR1 DFQATT and CDR2 SNEGSKA (reference sequence). With V trimmed by 1 base and J by 7 bases, 1 base remained unmatched. This CDR3 has 13 amino acids. The CDR3, as DNA: TGCAGTGCTAGAGGACTAGCGGGGTATACGCAGTATTTT. Protein product: CSARGLAGYTQYF.

This clonotype came up a few times. The chain is built from TRBV27 and TRBJ2-3; 7 nucleotides match TRBD1. With V trimmed by 8 bases and J by 2 bases, 4 bases remained unmatched. CDR1 MNHEY and CDR2 SMNVEV come from the germline V gene (reference sequence). The CDR3 runs 13 residues. The CDR3 here is CASSDRATDTQYF. The CDR3 region has the DNA TGTGCCAGCTCCGACAGGGCCACAGATACGCAGTATTTT.

This clonotype was recorded many times. The chain couples TRBV2 to TRBJ2-5; 10 positions agree with TRBD1. J gave up 7 bases and V 0 bases, and 2 bases lay outside the gene matches. Germline CDR1 and CDR2: SNHLY and FYNNEI. The CDR3 is 14 residues long. CDR3 nucleotides: TGTGCCAGCAGTGAAGCAGGGGACAGGGGGACCCAGTACTTC. Translating gives CASSEAGDRGTQYF.

The chain recombines TRBV20-1 with TRBJ2-5; 10 nucleotides line up with TRBD1. CDR1 and CDR2 from the germline V gene are DFQATT and SNEGSKA (reference sequence). V trimming: 2 bases; J trimming: 4 bases; junction bases outside the gene matches: 7. The CDR3 has 15 amino acids. CDR3 coding DNA: TGCAGTGCTAGAAAGGGACAGGGGAAGGGAGAGACCCAGTACTTC. This translates into CSARKGQGKGETQYF.

The chain recombines TRBV27 with TRBJ1-1, with a possible D match to TRBD1 (5 bases). V gave up 5 bases and J gave up 1 base, with 11 bases separating them. Germline CDR1 reads MNHEY; CDR2 reads SMNVEV (reference sequence). The CDR3 has 14 amino acids. CDR3 loop: CASSPTDRNTEAFF. The CDR3 DNA sequence: TGTGCCAGCAGTCCCACTGACAGGAACACTGAAGCTTTCTTT.

The chain joins TRBV5-1 to TRBJ2-3; 8 bases map to TRBD1. V lost 0 bases, J lost 3 bases, and 0 bases stayed unmatched. CDR1 is SGHRS and CDR2 is YFSETQ in the germline V gene. This CDR3 spans 14 amino acids. The CDR3 is CASSLDRGTDTQYF. CDR3 nucleotides: TGCGCCAGCAGCTTGGACAGGGGGACAGATACGCAGTATTTT. The whole variable domain, remainder taken from reference TRBV5-1 and TRBJ2-3, is KAGVTQTPRYLIKTRGQQVTLSCSPISGHRSVSWYQQTPGQGLQFLFEYFSETQRNKGNFPGRFSGRQFSNSRSEMNVSTLELGDSALYLCASSLDRGTDTQYFGPGTRLTVL.

The chain joins TRBV30 to TRBJ2-7; 7 positions agree with TRBD1. The CDR3 spans 14 residues. Per germline, CDR1 GTSNPN and CDR2 SVGIG (reference sequence). The trim removed 0 bases at V and 7 bases at J, leaving 9 bases unmatched. The chain's CDR3 is CAWSVSRQGREQYF. The CDR3 DNA reads TGTGCCTGGAGTGTTTCGAGACAGGGTCGAGAGCAGTACTTC.

The table lists this clonotype with many counts. V usage is TRBV11-2 and J usage is TRBJ2-6, with no clear D. Germline V gene sequence: CDR1 SGHAT, CDR2 FQNNGV. The CDR3 is made up of 13 amino acids. Trimming removed 3 bases from V and 5 bases from J, with 5 bases in between. CDR3 sequence (DNA): TGTGCCAGCAGCTTGCGAAGGGCCAACGTCCTGACTTTC. It encodes CASSLRRANVLTF.